What follows are 7 T cell receptor beta chains derived from one specimen sequenced in a study of blood T cell repertoires in COVID-19. TCRdb keeps only in-frame clones here, not all; method: immunoSEQ multiplex PCR. The sample holds roughly 200,000 clones, 85% seen once. The sequenced sample was PBMCs or T cells enriched from blood (not recorded which). All receptors come from a man aged 35 to 55 who had recovered from COVID-19.

The CDR3 DNA reads as TGTGCCAGCAGCTTAGGAGCAAGGGGGACCTACGAGCAGTACTTC. This codes for CASSLGARGTYEQYF. The rearrangement links TRBV7-6 to TRBJ2-7; TRBD1 is a possible D gene (6 bases). CDR1 SGHVS and CDR2 FNYEAQ come from the germline V gene. V dropped 1 base and J dropped 2 bases, with 12 bases sitting between them. The CDR3 is 15 amino acids.

V gene TRBV3-1 (or the pseudogene TRBV3-2) combines with J gene TRBJ2-7; D call uncertain. CDR3 length: 11 amino acids. Trimming left V 2 bases short and J 5 bases short, with 4 bases between. CDR1 is LGHDT, CDR2 YNNKEL, per germline (reference sequence). CDR3 sequence (DNA): TGTGCCAGCAGCCAAACAGACGAGCAGTACTTC. As protein: CASSQTDEQYF.

The rearrangement joins TRBV15 to TRBJ1-6; D might be TRBD1 (6 bases). In germline, CDR1 is LNHNV, CDR2 YYDKDF (reference sequence). Trimming cost V 0 bases and J 9 bases, with 12 bases left between them. This CDR3 region has 15 residues. The CDR3 DNA sequence: TGTGCCACCAGCAGAGATCTACAGGGAACTTCACCCCTCCACTTT. It yields the protein CATSRDLQGTSPLHF.

The chain couples TRBV5-1 to TRBJ2-6; 8 bases align to TRBD1. V lost 4 bases, J lost 0 bases, and 9 bases stayed unmatched. Germline V gene lookup returns CDR1 SGHRS and CDR2 YFSETQ. The CDR3 is 18 residues long. CDR3 region: CASSLPGQATSGANVLTF. CDR3 coding DNA: TGCGCCAGCAGCCTACCGGGACAGGCGACCTCTGGGGCCAACGTCCTGACTTTC.

The chain recombines TRBV7-6 with TRBJ2-3; TRBD1 agrees at 7 bases. The germline gives CDR1 SGHVS, CDR2 FNYEAQ. V was clipped by 5 bases and J by 0 bases; unmatched bases: 8. There are 16 residues in the CDR3. The chain's CDR3 is CASSPLSRGSTDTQYF. The CDR3 DNA sequence: TGTGCCAGCAGCCCACTGAGCAGGGGGAGCACAGATACGCAGTATTTT.

Of note for this clone: This specimen includes other DNA sequences encoding the same CDR3. CDR3 amino acids: CASSLDKRTEAFF. CDR3 sequence (DNA): TGTGCCAGCAGCCTAGATAAGAGGACTGAAGCTTTCTTT. The V call is TRBV7-2, the J call TRBJ1-1; D unresolved. V gave up 5 bases and J gave up 5 bases, with 12 bases separating them. The CDR3 covers 13 residues. Looked up from germline, CDR1 is SGHTA and CDR2 is FQGNSA.

This chain connects TRBV3-1 (or the pseudogene TRBV3-2) to TRBJ2-5; D uncertain. Trimming left V 4 bases short and J 0 bases short, with 3 bases between. CDR3 length: 12 residues. Germline CDR1 and CDR2: LGHDT and YNNKEL (reference sequence). The CDR3 sequence: CASSPYQETQYF. CDR3 sequence (DNA): TGTGCCAGCAGCCCTTACCAAGAGACCCAGTACTTC.